What follows are 26 T cell receptor beta chains derived from one specimen sequenced in a study of blood T cell repertoires in COVID-19. Data came from immunoSEQ multiplex PCR; TCRdb stores just in-frame clones and leaves some out. The profile shows roughly 110,000 clones, roughly four fifths of them singletons. The sample comprised peripheral blood. These receptors all stem from a human donor in a cohort sampled during active COVID-19.

By proportion, this clone is medium-sized. This chain links TRBV7-9 with TRBJ1-1, with 7 bases lining up with TRBD1. Germline V lookup: CDR1 SEHNR, CDR2 FQNEAQ (reference sequence). There are 13 residues in the CDR3. V was clipped by 2 bases and J by 6 bases; unmatched bases: 3. CDR3 in amino acids: CASSLSRGSEAFF. In DNA form, the CDR3 reads TGTGCCAGCAGCTTAAGCAGGGGGTCTGAAGCTTTCTTT.

This clone was counted between two and nine times. This rearrangement joins TRBV28 to TRBJ1-2; the D gene is possibly TRBD1 (5 bases). CDR3 size: 14 residues. V was cut by 3 bases and J by 1 base, with 9 bases left in between. The germline CDR1 and CDR2 sequences are MDHEN and SYDVKM. The CDR3, as DNA: TGTGCCAGCAGTTTCGCCGACAGTAACTATGGCTACACCTTC. Its protein product is CASSFADSNYGYTF.

This clone has only a few counts. CDR3 region: CASSFGGEGEKLFF. CDR3 coding DNA: TGTGCCAGCAGTTTTGGAGGGGAGGGGGAAAAACTGTTTTTT. This chain joins TRBV28 and TRBJ1-4; a possible D gene is TRBD1 (5 bases). Trimming removed 3 bases at V and 8 bases at J, with 13 bases between. Per germline, CDR1 MDHEN and CDR2 SYDVKM. The CDR3 is 14 amino acids.

This rearrangement joins TRBV7-2 to TRBJ1-2; TRBD1 aligns across 7 bases. V was pared by 5 bases and J by 7 bases, with 13 bases of the junction left unmatched. CDR1 and CDR2 from the germline V gene are SGHTA and FQGNSA. There are 15 residues in the CDR3. The CDR3 bases are TGTGCCAGCAGCGATAGGACAGGCCGGCTCCCTGGCTACACCTTC. Residues: CASSDRTGRLPGYTF.

This chain connects TRBV6-5 to TRBJ1-1; TRBD1 matches at 8 bases. The CDR3 runs to 14 residues. V was pared by 5 bases and J by 1 base, with 3 bases of the junction left unmatched. CDR1 and CDR2 from the germline V gene are MNHEY and SVGAGI. The CDR3 nucleotides read TGTGCCAGCAGTCGGGGACAGGAGAACACTGAAGCTTTCTTT. Its translation is CASSRGQENTEAFF.

This clone has a single count. The chain couples TRBV10-3 to TRBJ1-1, with TRBD1 matching over 9 bases. Unmatched junction bases numbered 5, after V lost 6 bases and J lost 3 bases. Germline V gene sequence: CDR1 ENHRY, CDR2 SYGVKD. The CDR3 spans 14 residues. The CDR3 DNA sequence: TGTGCCATCAGCCCGGGACAGGGTTACACTGAAGCTTTCTTT. Encoded protein: CAISPGQGYTEAFF.

The chain employs TRBV6-2 or TRBV6-3 and TRBJ2-7; D is unresolved. The CDR3 length is 13 residues. V was cut by 0 bases and J by 3 bases, with 6 bases left in between. Germline assignment: CDR1 MNHEY and CDR2 SVGEGT. DNA for the CDR3: TGTGCCAGCAGTTACTCGAGGCACTACGAGCAGTACTTC. Its translation is CASSYSRHYEQYF.

V usage is TRBV21-1 and J usage is TRBJ1-3; TRBD1 is the table's D call and was not checked against the DNA. TRBV21-1 is shown as a pseudogene. The CDR3 is 19 residues long. This CDR3 reads CASSKFGAGGGQSGNTIYF. DNA of the CDR3: TGTGCCAGCAGCAAATTTGGGGCAGGGGGCGGTCAATCCGGAAACACCATATATTTT.

V usage is TRBV4-1 and J usage is TRBJ1-5; 9 bases line up with TRBD1. J gave up 2 bases and V 5 bases, and 13 bases lay outside the gene matches. Germline V lookup: CDR1 MGHRA, CDR2 YSYEKL. This CDR3 has 18 amino acids. The CDR3 region is CASSYDWDRVGGNQPQHF. The CDR3 DNA follows: TGCGCCAGCAGCTACGACTGGGACAGGGTAGGAGGCAATCAGCCCCAGCATTTT.

The chain couples TRBV18 to TRBJ1-6, with D maybe TRBD1 (6 bases). The CDR3 contains 17 residues. The germline V gene has CDR1 KGHSH and CDR2 LQKENI. Trimming cost V 4 bases and J 7 bases, with 20 bases left between them. The CDR3 is CASSLDNVGQLNSPLHF. The CDR3 nucleotides read TGTGCCAGCTCACTGGATAATGTCGGACAGCTCAATTCACCCCTCCACTTT. Using reference TRBV18 and TRBJ1-6 for the parts outside the CDR3, the full variable domain is NAGVMQNPRHLVRRRGQEARLRCSPMKGHSHVYWYRQLPEEGLKFMVYLQKENIIDESGMPKERFSAEFPKEGPSILRIQQVVRGDSAAYFCASSLDNVGQLNSPLHFGNGTRLTVT.

This clone is a singleton in its sample. The CDR3 is CASTGLTTEAFF. Written as DNA, the CDR3 is TGTGCCAGCACAGGGCTTACGACTGAAGCTTTCTTT. The chain is built from TRBV9 and TRBJ1-1, with a possible D match to TRBD1 (5 bases). This CDR3 region has 12 residues. The germline gives CDR1 SGDLS, CDR2 YYNGEE. With 6 bases removed from V and 5 bases from J, the gap between germline ends came to 11 bases. The variable domain in full, completed from reference TRBV9 and TRBJ1-1, reads DSGVTQTPKHLITATGQRVTLRCSPRSGDLSVYWYQQSLDQGLQFLIQYYNGEERAKGNILERFSAQQFPDLHSELNLSSLELGDSALYFCASTGLTTEAFFGQGTRLTVV.

The rearrangement joins TRBV4-1 to TRBJ1-4; 9 nucleotides align to TRBD1. CDR3 length: 14 amino acids. The germline V gene has CDR1 MGHRA and CDR2 YSYEKL. After removal of 4 bases from V and 6 bases from J, the junction contained 3 bases not matched to a gene. The CDR3 region is CASSRTGADEKLFF. As DNA, the CDR3 is TGCGCCAGCAGCCGGACAGGGGCAGATGAAAAACTGTTTTTT.

This rearrangement joins TRBV10-3 to TRBJ2-5; no reliable D call. Deletions cut 3 bases from V and 5 bases from J, with 10 bases between. The length of the CDR3 is 13 residues. CDR1 is ENHRY, CDR2 SYGVKD, per germline. This CDR3 is CAISDGSAETQYF. The DNA of the CDR3 is TGTGCCATCAGTGATGGTTCCGCGGAGACCCAGTACTTC.

J is TRBJ2-3 and V is TRBV5-1, with D possibly matching TRBD1 (5 bases). CDR3 length equals 16 residues. The germline V gene has CDR1 SGHRS and CDR2 YFSETQ. The ends were cut back, 0 bases at V and 4 bases at J, with 15 bases in the middle. CDR3: CASSLVGGRAADTQYF. As DNA, the CDR3 is TGCGCCAGCAGCTTGGTTGGCGGCAGGGCGGCAGATACGCAGTATTTT.

The chain links TRBV5-1 to TRBJ2-6; 8 nucleotides align to TRBD1. The CDR3 has 18 residues. Germline values: CDR1 SGHRS, CDR2 YFSETQ. After removal of 0 bases from V and 0 bases from J, the junction contained 5 bases not matched to a gene. The CDR3 DNA follows: TGCGCCAGCAGCTTGGCTGGACAGGGCCTCTCTGGGGCCAACGTCCTGACTTTC. It encodes CASSLAGQGLSGANVLTF.

CDR3 loop: CASSLDGTANTGELFF. As DNA, the CDR3 is TGTGCCAGCAGTTTGGACGGGACAGCGAACACCGGGGAGCTGTTTTTT. This rearrangement joins TRBV27 to TRBJ2-2; 7 nucleotides match TRBD1. J gave up 0 bases and V 3 bases, and 4 bases lay outside the gene matches. Germline CDR1 is MNHEY and CDR2 is SMNVEV (reference sequence). The CDR3 is made up of 16 amino acids.

The chain uses TRBV30 and TRBJ1-1; 9 nucleotides align to TRBD1. Germline V gene sequence: CDR1 GTSNPN, CDR2 SVGIG (reference sequence). CDR3 length equals 13 residues. The ends lost 5 bases at V and 10 bases at J; junction bases unmatched: 11. CDR3 amino acids: CAWSQQGAMGAFF. The DNA of the CDR3 is TGTGCCTGGTCCCAACAGGGGGCTATGGGAGCTTTCTTT.

The chain combines TRBV20-1 with TRBJ2-1; D might be TRBD1 (6 bases). Germline-derived CDR1 and CDR2 are DFQATT and SNEGSKA (reference sequence). The CDR3 is made up of 12 amino acids. Trimming cost V 3 bases and J 5 bases, with 8 bases left between them. The CDR3 spells CSASRGNNEQFF. In nucleotides, the CDR3 is TGCAGTGCTAGTAGGGGGAACAATGAGCAGTTCTTC.

The rearrangement uses TRBV28 and TRBJ1-2; D is uncertain. This CDR3 is 15 amino acids long. Trimming removed 4 bases from V and 2 bases from J, with 14 bases in between. Germline V gene lookup returns CDR1 MDHEN and CDR2 SYDVKM. The CDR3 region has the DNA TGTGCCAGCAGTTCCGGACTCCTCGAGAACTATGGCTACACCTTC. Amino acid sequence: CASSSGLLENYGYTF.

This chain uses TRBV30 with TRBJ1-3; maybe TRBD1 (6 bases). V was clipped by 4 bases and J by 2 bases, with 21 bases between them. The CDR3 extends over 17 amino acids. The germline V gene has CDR1 GTSNPN and CDR2 SVGIG (reference sequence). The CDR3 sequence: CAWNKFGTSLAGNTIYF. Here the CDR3 DNA reads TGTGCCTGGAATAAATTTGGGACATCCCTCGCTGGAAACACCATATATTTT.

This chain joins TRBV28 and TRBJ1-6; 8 bases are shared with TRBD1. CDR3 size: 15 residues. V shed 6 bases, J shed 7 bases, and the junction held 8 bases outside the gene matches. The V gene's germline CDR1 is MDHEN and CDR2 SYDVKM. CDR3 coding DNA: TGTGCCAGCAGACCCGGGACAGGTGCGAATTCACCCCTCCACTTT. It yields the protein CASRPGTGANSPLHF.

The CDR3 nucleotides are TGTGCCAGCAGCCCCCACACCTACGAGCAGTACTTC. Encoded protein: CASSPHTYEQYF. The V call is TRBV11-2, the J call TRBJ2-7; D uncertain. The V gene's germline CDR1 is SGHAT and CDR2 FQNNGV. The CDR3 consists of 12 residues. Trimming left V 5 bases short and J 2 bases short, with 7 bases between.

This chain uses TRBV5-1 with TRBJ2-7; 7 bases match TRBD1. The CDR3 spans 15 residues. In germline, CDR1 is SGHRS, CDR2 YFSETQ. The J segment lost 2 bases and the V segment lost 5 bases, leaving 10 bases of the junction unmatched. The CDR3 sequence: CASSTTPGGTYEQYF. The CDR3 DNA is TGCGCCAGCAGTACTACGCCAGGGGGTACCTACGAGCAGTACTTC.

V gene TRBV30 combines with J gene TRBJ1-1, with D hard to call. This CDR3 contains 12 residues. The germline CDR1 and CDR2 sequences are GTSNPN and SVGIG (reference sequence). Trimming removed 2 bases from V and 1 base from J, with 5 bases in between. The CDR3 DNA sequence: TGTGCCTGGAGTTCGGGGAACACTGAAGCTTTCTTT. It encodes CAWSSGNTEAFF.

To note about this clone: Mismatch with germline at one junction end may stem from a read error. V and J are TRBV7-7 and TRBJ2-7, with D perhaps TRBD2 (6 bases). The germline CDR1 and CDR2 sequences are SSHAT and FNYEAQ (reference sequence). The CDR3 length is 15 residues. The CDR3 region has the DNA TGTGCTAGCAGCGCCAACCCCGTAGCGGTCTACGAGCAGTACTTC. This gives the protein CASSANPVAVYEQYF.

The V and J genes are TRBV10-3 and TRBJ2-7; 8 nucleotides agree with TRBD1. V shed 8 bases, J shed 3 bases, and the junction held 12 bases outside the gene matches. This CDR3 has 15 amino acids. Germline CDR1 is ENHRY and CDR2 is SYGVKD. As DNA, the CDR3 is TGTGCCATCTCGGGCGGTGGACAGGGAATCTACGAGCAGTACTTC. Encoded protein: CAISGGGQGIYEQYF.